These 10 T cell receptor beta chains were sequenced from one sample in a study of cytomegalovirus exposure and HLA in healthy donors. The PCR contained 60 Vbeta and 13 Jbeta primers. The repertoire was sequenced with immunoSEQ multiplex PCR; TCRdb's copy has only in-frame clones and lacks some. The sample records about 120,000 clones, 77% being singletons. The sequenced material came from PBMCs. These receptors were collected from a man aged 18 to 29 in good health and CMV-seropositive.

The chain joins TRBV9 to TRBJ1-1; TRBD1 aligns across 8 bases. Germline V CDR1 and CDR2: SGDLS, YYNGEE. This CDR3 region has 15 residues. The V gene end was trimmed by 1 base and the J gene end by 1 base; junction bases not matched to a gene: 3. The CDR3 here is CASSVRDRPNTEAFF. The CDR3 nucleotides are TGTGCCAGCAGCGTAAGGGACAGGCCGAACACTGAAGCTTTCTTT. The full variable domain, completed using reference TRBV9 and TRBJ1-1, is DSGVTQTPKHLITATGQRVTLRCSPRSGDLSVYWYQQSLDQGLQFLIQYYNGEERAKGNILERFSAQQFPDLHSELNLSSLELGDSALYFCASSVRDRPNTEAFFGQGTRLTVV.

V is TRBV7-9 and J is TRBJ1-1, with 8 positions matching TRBD1. Unmatched junction bases numbered 17, after V lost 1 base and J lost 4 bases. The germline gives CDR1 SEHNR, CDR2 FQNEAQ (reference sequence). This CDR3 spans 19 amino acids. CDR3 amino acids: CASSLVSGMTGALGTEAFF. CDR3 coding DNA: TGTGCCAGCAGCTTAGTTAGTGGTATGACAGGGGCGCTGGGCACTGAAGCTTTCTTT.

V and J are TRBV18 and TRBJ1-3, with D unresolved. Trimming shortened V by 2 bases and J by 0 bases, and 14 bases separated the two germline ends. Germline loops: CDR1 KGHSH, CDR2 LQKENI. The CDR3 is 17 amino acids. The CDR3 loop is CASSPLGGILSGNTIYF. The CDR3 nucleotides are TGTGCCAGCTCACCATTGGGAGGGATCCTCTCTGGAAACACCATATATTTT.

The chain employs TRBV25-1 and TRBJ1-1, with 9 nucleotides matching TRBD1. The CDR3 has 16 amino acids. Germline CDR1 and CDR2: MGHDK and SYGVNS. V shed 6 bases and J 4 bases; nucleotides not matched to a gene: 12. The CDR3 is CASSQTGGGVGTEAFF. Written as DNA, the CDR3 is TGTGCCAGCAGCCAGACAGGGGGTGGGGTTGGCACTGAAGCTTTCTTT.

The chain joins TRBV2 to TRBJ1-5; TRBD1 might be the D (5 bases). CDR3 length: 14 amino acids. Germline lookup yields CDR1 SNHLY and CDR2 FYNNEI. V was clipped by 5 bases and J by 6 bases, with 14 bases between them. The DNA of the CDR3 is TGTGCCAGCAGTCCGCAGGGTTTCATTCAGCCCCAGCATTTT. Translating gives CASSPQGFIQPQHF.

The V gene is TRBV19, the J gene TRBJ1-1; TRBD1 matches 8 bases. Germline V CDR1 and CDR2: LNHDA, SQIVND (reference sequence). The CDR3 is made up of 13 amino acids. The J segment lost 0 bases and the V segment lost 6 bases, leaving 0 bases of the junction unmatched. CDR3: CASRDRVNTEAFF. CDR3 bases: TGTGCCAGTAGGGACAGGGTGAACACTGAAGCTTTCTTT.

V is TRBV2 and J is TRBJ1-2; D may be TRBD1 (5 bases). In germline, CDR1 is SNHLY, CDR2 FYNNEI. This CDR3 is 13 amino acids long. The V end lost 7 bases, the J end lost 6 bases, and 15 bases lay between the germline ends. The CDR3 is CASILRVADGYTF. CDR3 in DNA: TGTGCCAGCATCCTCAGGGTGGCAGATGGCTACACCTTC.

The chain uses TRBV18 and TRBJ1-4; D is undetermined. Germline assignment: CDR1 KGHSH and CDR2 LQKENI. With 3 bases removed from V and 3 bases from J, the gap between germline ends came to 14 bases. The CDR3 has 16 amino acids. CDR3 sequence: CASSPRGFAPNEKLFF. The CDR3 DNA reads as TGTGCCAGCTCACCTAGAGGGTTCGCGCCTAATGAAAAACTGTTTTTT.

The chain combines TRBV7-6 with TRBJ2-7, with TRBD2 matching over 11 bases. The CDR3 has 15 residues. Germline V gene sequence: CDR1 SGHVS, CDR2 FNYEAQ. Unmatched junction bases numbered 8, after V lost 5 bases and J lost 5 bases. CDR3 nucleotide sequence: TGTGCCAGCAGCCTGATAGCGGGGGGGACGCACGAGCAGTACTTC. Protein sequence: CASSLIAGGTHEQYF.

The chain has TRBV28 and TRBJ1-1; the D is unclear. Per the germline V gene, CDR1 is MDHEN and CDR2 is SYDVKM. The CDR3 is 16 residues long. With 0 bases removed from V and 0 bases from J, the gap between germline ends came to 11 bases. CDR3 amino acids: CASSLWADHMNTEAFF. CDR3 sequence (DNA): TGTGCCAGCAGTTTATGGGCAGATCACATGAACACTGAAGCTTTCTTT.